This TCR beta chain was documented in a study of CXCR3-negative and CXCR3-positive naive CD8 T cells (dated by TCRdb to between 2019 and 2020). Study-wide context: In total, 130 million to 150 million TRB reads were obtained, which works out to roughly 1.5 +/- 0.3 million reads per library. The diversity and physicochemical repertoire analyses included fewer than twelve donors pooled from two independent experiments. The TRBV-TRBJ cluster analysis covered naive subsets from 5 donors and memory cells from 3 donors.

Broad study findings and their caveats: TRBV-TRBJ usage was similar between naive CXCR3-negative and CXCR3-positive cells from the same donor, while memory cells showed distinct patterns. Because CXCR3 expression was partially decreased after cryopreservation, freshly isolated PBMCs were used for most assays. Because surface CD5, which is linked to self-reactivity in mice, was comparable between the naive subsets, TCR interaction strength was also inferred from TRB CDR3 physicochemical properties. TRB CDR3s from CXCR3-positive naive cells showed higher hydrophobicity (lower Kidera factor 4), lower energy, and higher strength and volume indices than CXCR3-negative naive cells. Both naive subsets had comparably high repertoire diversity, while memory CD8+ T cells had much lower repertoire diversity.

The CDR3 has 14 amino acids, counting the end cysteine and phenylalanine. This entry has no DNA. Taken from the germline V gene, the CDR1 and CDR2 loops are SNHLY and FYNNEI. A word on this clonotype: Its antigen is not yet known.

Sequencing took place on a NextSeq 550. The Human TCR Profiling Kit (MiLaboratory) was used to make UMI-labeled 5' RACE TRB cDNA libraries. The full amount of extracted RNA was used for cDNA synthesis, and the full amount of resulting cDNA was used for PCR amplification. The libraries were made side by side, with each library going through the same number of PCR cycles. In the source study's methods: With a minimum of two reads required per UMI, MIGEC and MiXCR pulled out about 50,000 +/- 10,000 unique UMI-labeled TRB cDNA molecules from each library. Each library averaged roughly 40,000 +/- 10,000 functional in-frame TRB CDR3 nucleotide clonotypes without stop codons. After each sample was downsampled to 5000 UMI-labeled TRB molecules, VDJtools was used to calculate diversity metrics such as normalized Shannon-Wiener and Chao1. VDJtools computed clonotype-size-weighted physicochemical properties of the central five CDR3 residues: interaction energy, strength, volume and Kidera factor 4. TCRdb reprocessed the reads, and each CDR3 protein sequence is entered once, without DNA. Clone size and V and J calls follow TCRdb, not the original study. The table for this sample shows some 130,000 distinct CDR3 sequences. The ten largest clones capture approximately 0.29% of the sample.

For each CD8+ T cell subset, flow sorting was done in triplicate, and roughly 320,000 cells per subset went directly into RLT lysis buffer. To exclude memory contaminants, naive CD8+ T cells were stringently defined as CD45RO-CCR7+CD27+CD95-. Standard density gradient centrifugation was used to isolate peripheral blood mononuclear cells from buffy coats. Naive CXCR3-negative and CXCR3-positive CD8+ T cells were flow-sorted using a FACSAria III. An RNeasy Mini Kit was used to extract total RNA from the sorted cells. Material: naive CXCR3- CD8+ T cells from blood. The cell subset or site tag for this specimen amounts to: CD45RO-CCR7+CD27+CD95- naive CD8+ T cells lacking CXCR3 (TNR3-). This sequence originates from a human donor in good health. Some clones in this sample may be carry-over from other donors' samples. Here the chain combines TRBV2 and TRBJ1-4; there is no DNA to check the TCRdb D call of TRBD1. The CDR3 loop reads CASSATGWGEKLFF.